Following are 10 T cell receptor beta chains from one sample sequenced in a study of blood T cell repertoires in COVID-19. Sequencing was performed with immunoSEQ multiplex PCR; in TCRdb, only in-frame clones are kept and a portion is missing. The data show around 280,000 clones, with 70% to 90% seen just once and about 6.1% held by the top ten. The sample comprised PBMCs or T cells enriched from blood (not recorded which). The receptors were sampled from a woman in her thirties or forties who had recovered from COVID-19.

This chain uses TRBV28 with TRBJ1-3, with a weak D call TRBD1 (5 bases). The CDR3 runs 16 residues. Germline values: CDR1 MDHEN, CDR2 SYDVKM. V dropped 3 bases and J dropped 1 base, with 13 bases sitting between them. The CDR3 bases are TGTGCCAGCAGTTTGCGGGGGAGAGGGTCTGGAAACACCATATATTTT. This codes for CASSLRGRGSGNTIYF.

The chain couples TRBV19 to TRBJ2-7; 8 bases agree with TRBD2. CDR1 and CDR2 (germline): LNHDA, SQIVND (reference sequence). The CDR3 has 14 residues. V trimming: 6 bases; J trimming: 1 base; junction bases outside the gene matches: 5. The CDR3 DNA reads as TGTGCCAGTAGGTCCGGCGGGAGGTCCTACGAGCAGTACTTC. Encoded protein: CASRSGGRSYEQYF.

This clone has just one count. The J gene is TRBJ1-5, the V gene TRBV2, with D tentatively TRBD1 (6 bases). Germline V gene lookup returns CDR1 SNHLY and CDR2 FYNNEI. The CDR3 has 14 residues. The germline V and J ends were trimmed by 6 bases and 7 bases, with 16 bases remaining between them. This CDR3 reads CASSEPPRGQPQHF. The CDR3 DNA reads TGTGCCAGCAGCGAACCTCCGAGGGGGCAGCCCCAGCATTTT.

The J gene is TRBJ1-1, the V gene TRBV3-1 (or the pseudogene TRBV3-2), with D maybe TRBD1 (6 bases). The V gene lost 8 bases and the J gene lost 0 bases, with 13 bases spanning the gap. Germline V gene sequence: CDR1 LGHDT, CDR2 YNNKEL (reference sequence). The CDR3 runs to 14 residues. DNA of the CDR3: TGTGCCAGCGGAAACGGGACACTGAACACTGAAGCTTTCTTT. Its protein is CASGNGTLNTEAFF.

The rearrangement uses TRBV30 and TRBJ1-2; 9 nucleotides agree with TRBD1. This CDR3 spans 14 amino acids. Germline loops: CDR1 GTSNPN, CDR2 SVGIG (reference sequence). Unmatched junction bases numbered 8, after V lost 3 bases and J lost 6 bases. CDR3 sequence: CAWSGQGRIDGYTF. CDR3 coding DNA: TGTGCCTGGAGCGGACAGGGGAGGATCGATGGCTACACCTTC.

The chain joins TRBV29-1 to TRBJ2-7; 8 bases match TRBD1. CDR1 and CDR2 from the germline V gene are SQVTM and ANQGSEA. The V segment lost 7 bases and the J segment 1 base; nucleotides outside the gene matches: 9. The CDR3 spans 14 residues. CDR3 nucleotide sequence: TGCAGCGCGCGACCGGGACAGGCTTCCTACGAGCAGTACTTC. Translating it yields CSARPGQASYEQYF.

The rearrangement links TRBV18 to TRBJ1-6; TRBD1 is a possible D gene (5 bases). V lost 3 bases and J lost 8, with 14 bases in between. Germline CDR1 and CDR2: KGHSH and LQKENI. The CDR3 runs to 15 residues. CDR3 coding DNA: TGTGCCAGCTCACCTGGACATTTTCGGGATTCACCCCTCCACTTT. Its translation is CASSPGHFRDSPLHF.

The J gene is TRBJ1-2, the V gene TRBV15, with D perhaps TRBD1 (5 bases). The V gene's germline CDR1 is LNHNV and CDR2 YYDKDF (reference sequence). V was cut by 0 bases and J by 2 bases, with 13 bases left in between. There are 16 residues in the CDR3. This chain's CDR3 is CATSREDAGRNYGYTF. The DNA for the CDR3 is TGTGCCACCAGCAGAGAGGATGCGGGGCGAAACTATGGCTACACCTTC.

In its sample, this clone ranks as medium-sized. The chain combines TRBV7-3 with TRBJ2-2, with a tentative D call TRBD1 (6 bases). Germline CDR1 SGHTA, CDR2 FQGTGA. V dropped 2 bases and J dropped 4 bases, with 17 bases sitting between them. CDR3 size: 17 residues. CDR3 coding DNA: TGTGCCAGCAGCTTAGTGCCACAGGGAGTTGGCACCGGGGAGCTGTTTTTT. Residues: CASSLVPQGVGTGELFF.

This chain uses TRBV28 with TRBJ1-5; weak D call: TRBD1 (6 bases). Trimming took off 6 bases at V and 4 bases at J, with 10 bases between the two ends. The CDR3 length is 13 residues. The V gene's germline CDR1 is MDHEN and CDR2 SYDVKM. CDR3 DNA sequence: TGTGCCAGCAGCCCTACAGGGAATCAGCCCCAGCATTTT. Amino acids: CASSPTGNQPQHF.